This paragraph reports one T cell receptor beta chain. What it binds is unknown. Regarding time point: patch test 3, about 24 weeks after DPC sensitization. Treatment defined: therapeutic diphenylcyclopropenone sensitization with weekly scalp DPC. Every patch test was put on after a blood sample was taken. These data are taken from a study of human T cells and chemical hapten exposure. Study-level points and caveats: The study found expanded TCRs formed significantly more large CDR3 similarity clusters than controls.

Unique molecular identifiers were attached to individual cDNA molecules during library preparation. In the study's own analysis: Samples ranged from roughly 23,224 to 700,000 TCRs, with a median of approximately 100,000. TCRdb re-analysed the RACE reads in MiXCR, keeping a single row per CDR3 protein. The V and J calls were determined by TCRdb, not by the authors. Here the sample spans about 90,000 distinct CDR3 sequences, under 13% being singletons. V shed 3 bases, J shed 2 bases, and the junction held 5 bases outside the gene matches. This CDR3 contains 15 residues. In germline, CDR1 is SGDLS, CDR2 YYNGEE.

The specimen comprised whole blood, sampled in connection with sensitization to the hapten diphenylcyclopropenone (DPC). This chain links TRBV9 with TRBJ1-3; 7 bases fit TRBD1. The TCR was taken from a woman between 25 and 40 years old with alopecia areata. Some clones in this sample may be carry-over from other donors' samples. The DNA for the CDR3 is TGTGCCAGCAGCGCACAGGGGAGGCCTGGAAACACCATATATTTT. Translating it yields CASSAQGRPGNTIYF.